This is a list of T cell receptor beta chains from one sample in a study of shared clonotypes between healthy human individuals. Profiled with immunoSEQ multiplex PCR; TCRdb holds only in-frame clones, not every one. The sample carries roughly 2.6 million clones, approximately 90% recorded once. Material: naive CD4+ T cells sorted from blood. Receptors originate from a man aged 18 to 30 in good health. Both conserved end residues are part of each CDR3. A D gene is named only where the DNA matches it firmly. Size tells how often a clone was seen (once, few, many) or the class of an expanded clone, and some rows leave it out.

J gene | D gene | clone size | CDR3 length | V gene | CDR3 DNA | CDR3 protein
TRBJ2-1 | TRBD2 | . | 16 | TRBV19 | TGTGCCAGTAGTATTTTAGCGGGGGGGGCCTACAATGAGCAGTTCTTC | CASSILAGGAYNEQFF
TRBJ2-7 | TRBD2 | . | 12 | TRBV29-1 | TGCAGCGTTGACCACACTAGCGGCACGGAGTACTTC | CSVDHTSGTEYF
TRBJ2-5 | TRBD2 | . | 16 | TRBV5-1 | TGCGCCAGCAGCTCCCTCGTAGCGGGAGGTTCGGAGACCCAGTACTTC | CASSSLVAGGSETQYF
TRBJ2-3 | . | . | 16 | TRBV4-1 | TGCGCCAGCAGCCAAGGTAATGGAGCGTTCACAGATACGCAGTATTTT | CASSQGNGAFTDTQYF
TRBJ2-2 | TRBD2 | few | 15 | TRBV2 | TGTGCCAGCTCGGCCGACGGGAGGGATACCGGGGAGCTGTTTTTT | CASSADGRDTGELFF
TRBJ2-5 | . | once | 15 | TRBV4-1 | TGCGCCAGCAGCCAAGATCGTGTAGGGCAAGAGACCCAGTACTTC | CASSQDRVGQETQYF
TRBJ1-2 | . | . | 15 | TRBV11-2 | TGTGCCAGCAGCTCAATTTTCGCAGACAACTATGGCTACACCTTC | CASSSIFADNYGYTF
TRBJ1-6 | . | . | 14 | TRBV5-1 | TGCGCCAGCAGCTTGCGGGGGATGAATTCACCCCTCCACTTT | CASSLRGMNSPLHF
TRBJ2-2 | . | . | 13 | TRBV7-3 | TGTGCCAGCAGTAACTCAGGGCCCGGGGAGCTGTTTTTT | CASSNSGPGELFF
TRBJ1-1 | . | . | 13 | TRBV7-3 | TGTGCCAGCAGCTTAAACTCGAACACTGAAGCTTTCTTT | CASSLNSNTEAFF
TRBJ2-7 | TRBD2 | . | 14 | TRBV7-7 | TGTGCTAGCAGCCGGGGACTAGCCGACTACGAGCAGTACTTC | CASSRGLADYEQYF
TRBJ1-1 | . | . | 11 | TRBV6-6 | TGTGCCAGCAGTTACTCCGAGGAAGCTTTCTTT | CASSYSEEAFF
TRBJ1-4 | . | . | 17 | TRBV11-2 | TGTGCCAGCAGCTTGGGGATCGGGTCAACAACTAATGAAAAACTGTTTTTT | CASSLGIGSTTNEKLFF
TRBJ2-7 | . | . | 15 | TRBV5-1 | TGCGCCAGCAGCTCAACGCCGGGACGGGTCTACGAGCAGTACTTC | CASSSTPGRVYEQYF
TRBJ2-3 | . | . | 16 | TRBV18 | TGTGCCAGCTCTCTAATCGGTGGAGGGGGCACAGATACGCAGTATTTT | CASSLIGGGGTDTQYF
TRBJ2-7 | . | . | 12 | TRBV10-3 | TGTGCCACCTCCCCCGGGGACTACGAGCAGTACTTC | CATSPGDYEQYF
TRBJ1-1 | . | once | 14 | TRBV19 | TGTGCCAGTAGTATTAGCGGAGGGAACACTGAAGCTTTCTTT | CASSISGGNTEAFF
TRBJ1-2 | . | . | 12 | TRBV30 | TGTGCCGAACAGGTAGCTAACTATGGCTACACCTTC | CAEQVANYGYTF
TRBJ1-1 | . | few | 12 | TRBV25-1 | TGTGCCAGCAGTGACCTATACGGTGAAGCTTTCTTT | CASSDLYGEAFF
TRBJ1-4 | . | . | 14 | TRBV7-9 | TGTGCCAGCAGCGGAAGACGGTCTAATGAAAAACTGTTTTTT | CASSGRRSNEKLFF
TRBJ2-7 | TRBD2 | . | 14 | TRBV7-2 | TGTGCCAGCAGCTTTAGCGGGAGTGTGTACGAGCAGTACTTC | CASSFSGSVYEQYF
TRBJ2-3 | . | . | 15 | TRBV7-6 | TGTGCCAGCAGCTTAGATTGGGCTTACACAGATACGCAGTATTTT | CASSLDWAYTDTQYF
TRBJ1-4 | . | . | 15 | TRBV19 | TGTGCCAGTAGCCAGTTGGGCACTTCTAATGAAAAACTGTTTTTT | CASSQLGTSNEKLFF
TRBJ1-6 | . | few | 15 | TRBV6-6 | TGTGCCAGCAGGGGGCTCCGGGACTCAAATTCACCCCTCCACTTT | CASRGLRDSNSPLHF
TRBJ1-1 | TRBD1 | . | 15 | TRBV6-1 | TGTGCCAGCAGGGACGGACAGGGTATGAACACTGAAGCTTTCTTT | CASRDGQGMNTEAFF
TRBJ2-5 | TRBD1 | . | 15 | TRBV5-6 | TGTGCCAGCAGCCCCTGGTGGCAGGGGGTCGGGACCCAGTACTTC | CASSPWWQGVGTQYF
TRBJ1-2 | TRBD1 | few | 13 | TRBV2 | TGTGCCAGCAGCACAGGGGTTCTCTATGGCTACACCTTC | CASSTGVLYGYTF
TRBJ1-6 | TRBD1 | . | 13 | TRBV28 | TGTGCCAGCAGTCTCCAGGGGGCGGCACCCCTCCACTTT | CASSLQGAAPLHF
TRBJ2-7 | TRBD1 | . | 16 | TRBV6-5 | TGTGCCAGCAGTTATGACAGGGGCCGACTCTCCTACGAGCAGTACTTC | CASSYDRGRLSYEQYF
TRBJ2-1 | . | . | 13 | TRBV6-1 | TGTGCCAGCAGTCAAGGGACCGTCAATGAGCAGTTCTTC | CASSQGTVNEQFF
TRBJ1-4 | TRBD1 | . | 14 | TRBV7-9 | TGTGCCAGCAGCCCCGGGACAGGGAATGAAAAACTGTTTTTT | CASSPGTGNEKLFF
TRBJ1-2 | . | few | 14 | TRBV5-4 | TGTGCCAGCAGCACGGAGGCGTCTAACTATGGCTACACCTTC | CASSTEASNYGYTF
TRBJ2-7 | . | . | 15 | TRBV6-5 | TGTGCCAGCCTCTCGCTTGCAGATGCGAACTACGAGCAGTACTTC | CASLSLADANYEQYF
TRBJ2-2 | . | once | 16 | TRBV7-9 | TGTGCCAGCAGCTTAGGGCCCTCTGGGAGCACCGGGGAGCTGTTTTTT | CASSLGPSGSTGELFF
TRBJ2-7 | . | . | 15 | TRBV5-1 | TGCGCCAGCAGCTTGGCCAGGGACAACTCCTACGAGCAGTACTTC | CASSLARDNSYEQYF
TRBJ2-7 | . | . | 15 | TRBV7-8 | TGTGCCAGCAGCTTAGTGCGCGGCGGGACCTACGAGCAGTACTTC | CASSLVRGGTYEQYF
TRBJ2-1 | . | . | 14 | TRBV28 | TGTGCCAGCAGTTTAGTCCGCGTCGGGAATGAGCAGTTCTTC | CASSLVRVGNEQFF
TRBJ2-1 | . | once | 13 | TRBV7-9 | TGTGCCAGCAGGGTGGGCTTAATCTATGAGCAGTTCTTC | CASRVGLIYEQFF
TRBJ1-2 | TRBD1 | . | 14 | TRBV6-1 | TGTGCCAGCAGTCGACAGGGGGCGAGCTATGGCTACACCTTC | CASSRQGASYGYTF
TRBJ1-6 | . | . | 12 | TRBV7-2 | TGTGCCAGCAGCCCCTATGGGTCACCCCTCCACTTT | CASSPYGSPLHF
TRBJ1-3 | . | once | 15 | TRBV27 | TGTGCCAGCATTCCGTGGGGGAGCTCTGGAAACACCATATATTTT | CASIPWGSSGNTIYF
TRBJ2-7 | TRBD1 | once | 13 | TRBV11-2 | TGTGCCAGCAGCTTTGTCAGGGGGCGCGAGCAGTACTTC | CASSFVRGREQYF
TRBJ2-7 | . | . | 15 | TRBV27 | TGTGCCTCCCGGATTACAGGGTTGGGCTCCTACGAGCAGTACTTC | CASRITGLGSYEQYF
TRBJ2-1 | . | . | 15 | TRBV10-3 | TGTGCCATCAGTGACACGGGGATACGATACAATGAGCAGTTCTTC | CAISDTGIRYNEQFF
TRBJ2-1 | . | . | 14 | TRBV7-9 | TGTGCCAGCAGCTCCGACAGGTTATACAATGAGCAGTTCTTC | CASSSDRLYNEQFF
TRBJ2-2 | . | . | 13 | TRBV4-1 | TGCGCCAGCAGCCCCGGGGGTACCGGGGAGCTGTTTTTT | CASSPGGTGELFF
TRBJ2-6 | TRBD1 | once | 17 | TRBV28 | TGTGCCAGCAGTGGCACCGTATGGACAGGTGGGGCCAACGTCCTGACTTTC | CASSGTVWTGGANVLTF
TRBJ2-7 | . | . | 12 | TRBV2 | TGTGCCAGCAGTCCTCACACCTACGAGCAGTACTTC | CASSPHTYEQYF